The present T cell receptor (beta chain) was sequenced within a study of neurological immune-mediated disorders. Germline V gene lookup returns CDR1 LGHDT and CDR2 YNNKEL (reference sequence). This CDR3 is built from 14 residues. Between the trimmed V and J ends, which lost 1 base and 5 bases, there was a span of 10 bases. Specified time point: longitudinal time-point 3. Findings and caveats of the study: The greatest degree of TCR clonal expansion was observed in HTLV-1-associated myelopathy, with the lowest in multiple sclerosis, below that of healthy controls. None of the CDR3 amino acid sequences of expanded clones recurred across subjects, suggesting private repertoires in all groups.

With 10-nucleotide random UMIs included, cDNA was synthesized by 5'RACE. TCRdb re-derived calls from the 5' RACE reads in MiXCR, one entry per CDR3 protein. Among roughly 100,000 distinct CDR3 sequences listed, roughly a tenth were seen once. This clonotype appeared many times. No antigen is known for it. This chain connects TRBV3-1 to TRBJ2-3, with D maybe TRBD1 (5 bases). The sequence was collected from a female donor with HTLV-1-associated myelopathy (HAM/TSP). The specimen was PBMCs. The DNA for the CDR3 is TGTGCCAGCAGCCAAGGGCCAGGGAAAGATACGCAGTATTTT. It codes for CASSQGPGKDTQYF.